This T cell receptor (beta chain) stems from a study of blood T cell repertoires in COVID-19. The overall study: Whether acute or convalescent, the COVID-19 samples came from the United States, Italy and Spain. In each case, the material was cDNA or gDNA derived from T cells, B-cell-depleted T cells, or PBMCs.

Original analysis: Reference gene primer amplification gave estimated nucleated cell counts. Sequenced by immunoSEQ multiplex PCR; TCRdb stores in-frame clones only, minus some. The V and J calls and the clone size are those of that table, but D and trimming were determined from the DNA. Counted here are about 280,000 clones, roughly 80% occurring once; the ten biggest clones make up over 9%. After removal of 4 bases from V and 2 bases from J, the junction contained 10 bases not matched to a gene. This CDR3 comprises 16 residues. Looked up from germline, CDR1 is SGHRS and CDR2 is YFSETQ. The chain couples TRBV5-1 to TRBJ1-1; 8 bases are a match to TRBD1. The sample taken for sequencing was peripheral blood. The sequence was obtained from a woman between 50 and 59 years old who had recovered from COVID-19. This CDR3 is CASSLINDRGNTEAFF. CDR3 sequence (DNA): TGCGCCAGCAGCCTCATTAACGACAGGGGAAACACTGAAGCTTTCTTT.